This entry lists 24 T cell receptor beta chains sequenced from one sample in a study of CD8 T cell repertoires and HIV-1 epitope variants. Repertoires were generated with immunoSEQ multiplex PCR, while TCRdb's copy carries only in-frame clones and drops some. The sample contains 5,500 to 6,500 clones, 65% to 70% of which appear only once. These receptors are not linked to any known antigen. The sequenced material came from cultured CD8+ T cells derived from PBMCs. Receptors originate from a male donor with HIV.

V and J are TRBV2 and TRBJ1-5; possibly TRBD1 for D (6 bases). This CDR3 is 15 amino acids long. The germline V gene encodes CDR1 SNHLY and CDR2 FYNNEI. V gave up 8 bases and J gave up 4 bases, with 18 bases separating them. CDR3 coding DNA: TGTGCCAGCGATGAGGGGGTCACCCTAAATCAGCCCCAGCATTTT. This sequence encodes CASDEGVTLNQPQHF.

This chain joins TRBV30 and TRBJ2-7; D is unresolved. CDR3 length: 12 residues. Between the trimmed V and J ends, which lost 1 base and 7 bases, there was a span of 11 bases. Germline CDR1 reads GTSNPN; CDR2 reads SVGIG (reference sequence). The CDR3 sequence: CAWSAPPREQYF. CDR3 DNA: TGTGCCTGGAGTGCACCCCCTAGGGAGCAGTACTTC.

V gene TRBV2 combines with J gene TRBJ2-7, with 9 bases that match TRBD1. Germline V gives CDR1 SNHLY, CDR2 FYNNEI. The CDR3 has 13 amino acids. V lost 6 bases, J lost 4 bases, and 4 bases stayed unmatched. The CDR3 DNA reads as TGTGCCAGCAGACCCGGGACAGGGTACGAGCAGTACTTC. This gives the protein CASRPGTGYEQYF.

This chain links TRBV7-6 with TRBJ2-3; 11 bases are shared with TRBD2. Losses at the gene ends were 1 base for V and 0 bases for J; bases not matched to a gene: 3. Germline CDR1 and CDR2: SGHVS and FNYEAQ. CDR3 length equals 17 residues. The CDR3 loop reads CASSLDVAGGSTDTQYF. For the CDR3, the DNA is TGTGCCAGCAGCTTAGACGTAGCGGGAGGGAGCACAGATACGCAGTATTTT.

The chain uses TRBV7-9 and TRBJ2-1; tentatively, D is TRBD1 or TRBD2 (6 bases each). The CDR3 runs to 16 residues. Germline assignment: CDR1 SEHNR and CDR2 FQNEAQ (reference sequence). Trimming stripped 5 bases from V and 3 bases from J, with 17 bases between. This CDR3 reads CASSGGSGANYNEQFF. Written as DNA, the CDR3 is TGTGCCAGCAGCGGTGGTTCGGGGGCGAACTACAATGAGCAGTTCTTC.

The chain joins TRBV9 to TRBJ2-2; D is unclear. V shed 7 bases and J shed 1 base, with 14 bases lying between them. The CDR3 loop spans 15 amino acids. Looked up from germline, CDR1 is SGDLS and CDR2 is YYNGEE. The CDR3 DNA sequence: TGTGCCAGCTCGGAAGGGTTCTGGAACACCGGGGAGCTGTTTTTT. This sequence encodes CASSEGFWNTGELFF.

The DNA for the CDR3 is TGTGCCAGCAGTTCGGGACAGGGGATCAATGAGCAGTTCTTC. Its protein product is CASSSGQGINEQFF. The chain employs TRBV6-5 and TRBJ2-1, with 10 positions matching TRBD1. The CDR3 length is 14 residues. Trimming removed 4 bases from V and 6 bases from J; junction bases left unmatched: 3. CDR1 and CDR2 from the germline V gene are MNHEY and SVGAGI.

This sequence joins TRBV7-2 and TRBJ2-3, with 7 bases lining up with TRBD2. CDR1 is SGHTA and CDR2 is FQGNSA in the germline V gene. This CDR3 has 16 residues. The V segment lost 1 base and the J segment 1 base; nucleotides outside the gene matches: 5. The CDR3 protein is CASSLVGGTGTDTQYF. CDR3 nucleotides: TGTGCCAGCAGCTTAGTGGGGGGGACGGGCACAGATACGCAGTATTTT.

This chain links TRBV7-2 with TRBJ1-5; 10 bases align to TRBD1. CDR3 length equals 15 residues. CDR1 is SGHTA, CDR2 FQGNSA, per germline. V gave up 6 bases and J gave up 3 bases; unmatched junction bases: 5. This CDR3 reads CASSAGQGNNQPQHF. The CDR3 DNA reads TGTGCCAGCAGTGCGGGACAGGGGAACAATCAGCCCCAGCATTTT.

Written as DNA, the CDR3 is TGTGCCATCAGGACGGACAGGGAGGGTCGGGACACTGAAGCTTTCTTT. This codes for CAIRTDREGRDTEAFF. The V call is TRBV10-3, the J call TRBJ1-1; 8 bases are a match to TRBD1. This CDR3 region has 16 residues. Per the germline V gene, CDR1 is ENHRY and CDR2 is SYGVKD. V lost 6 bases and J lost 3; bases outside the gene matches: 12.

This clone appeared a few times. The chain couples TRBV19 to TRBJ2-1; maybe TRBD2 (6 bases). Trimming cost V 3 bases and J 4 bases, with 10 bases left between them. The CDR3 is 14 residues long. CDR1 and CDR2 from the germline V gene are LNHDA and SQIVND (reference sequence). The CDR3 reads CASSMSGLYNEQFF. The CDR3 coding sequence is TGTGCCAGTAGTATGTCGGGACTTTACAATGAGCAGTTCTTC. Full variable domain (missing parts from reference TRBV19 and TRBJ2-1): DGGITQSPKYLFRKEGQNVTLSCEQNLNHDAMYWYRQDPGQGLRLIYYSQIVNDFQKGDIAEGYSVSREKKESFPLTVTSAQKNPTAFYLCASSMSGLYNEQFFGPGTRLTVL.

This CDR3 is CASSLSGSSGNTIYF. For the CDR3, the DNA is TGTGCCAGCAGTTTATCAGGGAGCTCTGGAAACACCATATATTTT. This sequence joins TRBV27 and TRBJ1-3; no firm D call. The length of the CDR3 is 15 residues. CDR1 MNHEY and CDR2 SMNVEV come from the germline V gene (reference sequence). V was clipped by 0 bases and J by 0 bases, with 6 bases between them.

This chain connects TRBV7-9 to TRBJ2-2; D gene ambiguous. Germline V lookup: CDR1 SEHNR, CDR2 FQNEAQ (reference sequence). V lost 2 bases, J lost 2 bases, and 9 bases lay in between. The CDR3 runs 15 residues. Here the CDR3 DNA reads TGTGCCAGCAGCTTAACAGATTTCAACACCGGGGAGCTGTTTTTT. Amino acids: CASSLTDFNTGELFF.

The chain combines TRBV6-5 with TRBJ2-1; D call uncertain. The CDR3 runs 16 residues. CDR1 is MNHEY and CDR2 is SVGAGI in the germline V gene. Trimming pared 2 bases from V and 1 base from J, leaving 12 bases between. In nucleotides, the CDR3 is TGTGCCAGCAGTTACCAAAAGCCCCCTTCCTACAATGAGCAGTTCTTC. Translation gives CASSYQKPPSYNEQFF.

V and J are TRBV5-5 and TRBJ1-1; D remains unclear. This CDR3 has 15 amino acids. V lost 3 bases, J lost 2 bases, and 14 bases lay in between. Germline assignment: CDR1 SGHKS and CDR2 YYEKEE (reference sequence). CDR3: CASSSLSQVNTEAFF. CDR3 in DNA: TGTGCCAGCAGCTCTCTATCACAAGTAAACACTGAAGCTTTCTTT.

This clone was counted once. The rearrangement uses TRBV19 and TRBJ2-7, with 10 bases that match TRBD2. The V gene end was trimmed by 3 bases and the J gene end by 3 bases; junction bases not matched to a gene: 5. The CDR3 length is 15 residues. Germline V lookup: CDR1 LNHDA, CDR2 SQIVND (reference sequence). This CDR3 is CASSISLAGNYEQYF. CDR3 nucleotide sequence: TGTGCCAGTAGTATTTCACTAGCGGGGAACTACGAGCAGTACTTC.

The chain is built from TRBV27 and TRBJ2-1; D call uncertain. Germline CDR1 is MNHEY and CDR2 is SMNVEV (reference sequence). Between the trimmed V and J ends, which lost 0 bases and 10 bases, there was a span of 10 bases. The CDR3 sequence is 13 residues long. CDR3 region: CASSLSSRVEQFF. DNA for the CDR3: TGTGCCAGCAGTTTATCCTCTCGCGTCGAGCAGTTCTTC.

The J gene is TRBJ2-7, the V gene TRBV6-5; TRBD1 aligns across 9 bases. CDR3 length equals 11 residues. Trimming at V came to 10 bases and at J to 5 bases, leaving 3 bases not matched to a gene. Germline V gene sequence: CDR1 MNHEY, CDR2 SVGAGI. CDR3 in amino acids: CATTGGDEQYF. The CDR3 nucleotides read TGTGCCACAACAGGGGGCGACGAGCAGTACTTC.

The chain recombines TRBV6-1 with TRBJ1-2, with D uncertain. Trimming shortened V by 6 bases and J by 2 bases, and 10 bases separated the two germline ends. CDR1 is MNHNS and CDR2 is SASEGT in the germline V gene. The CDR3 totals 13 residues. The CDR3 loop reads CASSDGLNYGYTF. The CDR3 region has the DNA TGTGCCAGCAGCGACGGCCTAAACTATGGCTACACCTTC.

The chain combines TRBV2 with TRBJ1-1; D is unresolved. The CDR3 spans 13 residues. Germline CDR1 SNHLY, CDR2 FYNNEI. The V gene lost 5 bases and the J gene lost 1 base, with 8 bases spanning the gap. CDR3 nucleotides: TGTGCCAGCAGTACCCAAGCGAACACTGAAGCTTTCTTT. This codes for CASSTQANTEAFF.

The chain employs TRBV28 and TRBJ2-5; 10 nucleotides match TRBD1. CDR1 is MDHEN, CDR2 SYDVKM, per germline. After removal of 4 bases from V and 5 bases from J, the junction contained 4 bases not matched to a gene. The CDR3 sequence is 14 residues long. This CDR3 is CASSSDRGEETQYF. CDR3 nucleotides: TGTGCCAGCAGTTCGGACAGGGGGGAGGAGACCCAGTACTTC.

The CDR3 is CASSQEGGDLGGANVLTF. The CDR3 region has the DNA TGCGCCAGCAGCCAAGAAGGAGGGGACTTGGGAGGGGCCAACGTCCTGACTTTC. The genes are TRBV4-3 and TRBJ2-6, with TRBD2 as a possible D gene (6 bases). Deletions cut 0 bases from V and 4 bases from J, with 16 bases between. The germline V gene encodes CDR1 LGHNA and CDR2 YSLEER. CDR3 size: 18 residues.

This clone was counted only a few times. V usage is TRBV19 and J usage is TRBJ1-4, with no clear D. Germline V gene lookup returns CDR1 LNHDA and CDR2 SQIVND (reference sequence). The CDR3 length is 12 residues. V gave up 6 bases and J gave up 8 bases, with 10 bases separating them. The CDR3, as DNA: TGTGCCAGTAGGGACGGCGCGGAAAAACTGTTTTTT. This codes for CASRDGAEKLFF.

This clone has just a few counts. The chain uses TRBV13 and TRBJ1-1; D gene unclear. The CDR3 contains 12 residues. The germline V gene has CDR1 PRHDT and CDR2 FYEKMQ (reference sequence). V was shortened by 2 bases and J by 3 bases, with 4 bases between the two germline ends. CDR3 DNA: TGTGCCAGCAGCTTATCAGACACTGAAGCTTTCTTT. Encoded protein: CASSLSDTEAFF.